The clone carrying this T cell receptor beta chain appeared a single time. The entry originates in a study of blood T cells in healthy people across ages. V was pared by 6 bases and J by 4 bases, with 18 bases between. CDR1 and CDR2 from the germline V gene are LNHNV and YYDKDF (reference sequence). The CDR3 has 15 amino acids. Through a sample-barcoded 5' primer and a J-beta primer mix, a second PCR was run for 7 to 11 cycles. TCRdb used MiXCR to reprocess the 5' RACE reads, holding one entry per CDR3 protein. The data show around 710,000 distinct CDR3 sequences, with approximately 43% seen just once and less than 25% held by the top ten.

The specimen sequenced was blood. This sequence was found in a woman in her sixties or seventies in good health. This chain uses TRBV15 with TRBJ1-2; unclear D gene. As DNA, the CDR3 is TGTGCCACCAGTACCACCAGAGGCGGCAGCTATGGCTACACCTTC. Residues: CATSTTRGGSYGYTF.